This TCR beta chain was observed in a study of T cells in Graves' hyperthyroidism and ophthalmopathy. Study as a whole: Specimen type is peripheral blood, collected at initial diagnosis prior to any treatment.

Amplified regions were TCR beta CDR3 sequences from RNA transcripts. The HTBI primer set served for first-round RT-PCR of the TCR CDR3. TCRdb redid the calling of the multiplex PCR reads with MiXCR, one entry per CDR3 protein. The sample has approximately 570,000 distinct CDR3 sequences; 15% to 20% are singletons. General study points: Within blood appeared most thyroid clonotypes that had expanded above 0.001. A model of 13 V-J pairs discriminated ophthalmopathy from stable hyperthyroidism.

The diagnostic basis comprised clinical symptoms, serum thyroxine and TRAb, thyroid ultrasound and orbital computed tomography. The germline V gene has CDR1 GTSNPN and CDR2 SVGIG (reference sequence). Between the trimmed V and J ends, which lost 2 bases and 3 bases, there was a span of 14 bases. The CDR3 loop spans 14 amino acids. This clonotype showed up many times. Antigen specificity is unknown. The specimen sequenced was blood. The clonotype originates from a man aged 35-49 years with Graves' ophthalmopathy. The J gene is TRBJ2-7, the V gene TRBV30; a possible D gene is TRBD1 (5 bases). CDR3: CAWSTFTGYYEQYF. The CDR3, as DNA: TGTGCCTGGAGTACTTTCACAGGTTACTACGAGCAGTACTTC.